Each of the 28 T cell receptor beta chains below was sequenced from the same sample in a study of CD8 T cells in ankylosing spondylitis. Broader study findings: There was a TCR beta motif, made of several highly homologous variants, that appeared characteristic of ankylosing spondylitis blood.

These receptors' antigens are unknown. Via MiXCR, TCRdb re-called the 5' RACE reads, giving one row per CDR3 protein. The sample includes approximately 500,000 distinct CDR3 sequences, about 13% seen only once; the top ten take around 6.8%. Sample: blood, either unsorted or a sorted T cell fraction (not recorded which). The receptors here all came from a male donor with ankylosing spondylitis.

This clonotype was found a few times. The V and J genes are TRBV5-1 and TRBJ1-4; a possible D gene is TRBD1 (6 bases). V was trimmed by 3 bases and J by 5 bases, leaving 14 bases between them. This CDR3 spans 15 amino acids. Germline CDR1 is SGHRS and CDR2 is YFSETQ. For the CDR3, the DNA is TGCGCCAGCAGCTGGGTACCCGACAGGAATGAAAAACTGTTTTTT. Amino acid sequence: CASSWVPDRNEKLFF. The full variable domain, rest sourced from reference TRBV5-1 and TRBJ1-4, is KAGVTQTPRYLIKTRGQQVTLSCSPISGHRSVSWYQQTPGQGLQFLFEYFSETQRNKGNFPGRFSGRQFSNSRSEMNVSTLELGDSALYLCASSWVPDRNEKLFFGSGTQLSVL.

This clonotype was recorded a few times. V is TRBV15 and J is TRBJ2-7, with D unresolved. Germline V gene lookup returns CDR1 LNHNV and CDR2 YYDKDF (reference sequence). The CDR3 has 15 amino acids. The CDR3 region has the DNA TGTGCAACCCAGCAATCTCTAGGGAAGGGCTACGAGCAGTACGTC. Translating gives CATQQSLGKGYEQYV.

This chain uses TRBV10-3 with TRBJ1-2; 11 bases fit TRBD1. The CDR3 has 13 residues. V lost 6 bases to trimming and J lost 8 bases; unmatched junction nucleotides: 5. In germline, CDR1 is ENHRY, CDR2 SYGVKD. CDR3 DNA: TGTGCCATCAGCCAAGGGACAGGGGGAGGCTACACCTTC. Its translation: CAISQGTGGGYTF.

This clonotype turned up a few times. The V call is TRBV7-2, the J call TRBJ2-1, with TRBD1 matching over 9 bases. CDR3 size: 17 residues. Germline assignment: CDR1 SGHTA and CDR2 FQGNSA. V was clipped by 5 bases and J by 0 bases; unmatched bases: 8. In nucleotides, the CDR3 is TGTGCCAGCAGCGCAGACAGGGGGGACCACTCCTACAATGAGCAGTTCTTC. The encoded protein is CASSADRGDHSYNEQFF.

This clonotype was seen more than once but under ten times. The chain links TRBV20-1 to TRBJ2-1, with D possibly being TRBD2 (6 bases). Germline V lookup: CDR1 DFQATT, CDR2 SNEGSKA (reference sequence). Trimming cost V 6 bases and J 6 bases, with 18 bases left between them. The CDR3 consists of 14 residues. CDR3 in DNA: TGCAGTGCCGATCGGGAGAGGCCCCCCAATGAGCAGTTCTTC. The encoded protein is CSADRERPPNEQFF.

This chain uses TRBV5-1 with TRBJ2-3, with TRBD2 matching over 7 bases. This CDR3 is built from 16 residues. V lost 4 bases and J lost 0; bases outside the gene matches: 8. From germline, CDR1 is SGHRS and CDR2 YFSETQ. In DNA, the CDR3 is TGCGCCAGCAGCCCCCGGCAGGGAGGGAGCACAGATACGCAGTATTTT. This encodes CASSPRQGGSTDTQYF.

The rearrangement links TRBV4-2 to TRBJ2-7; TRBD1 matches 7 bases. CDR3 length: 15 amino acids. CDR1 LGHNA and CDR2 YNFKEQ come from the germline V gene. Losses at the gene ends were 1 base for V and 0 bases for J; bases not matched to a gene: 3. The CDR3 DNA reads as TGTGCCAGCAGCCAAGGGGACAGTTTCTCCTACGAGCAGTACGTC. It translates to CASSQGDSFSYEQYV.

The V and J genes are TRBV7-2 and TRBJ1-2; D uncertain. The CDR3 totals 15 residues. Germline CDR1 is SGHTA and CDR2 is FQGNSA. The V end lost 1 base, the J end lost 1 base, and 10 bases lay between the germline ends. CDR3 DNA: TGTGCCAGCAGCTTAGTTCCGGGCCTTAACTATGGCTACACCTTC. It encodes CASSLVPGLNYGYTF.

The CDR3 DNA reads TGTGCCAGCAGCCCCCGATCGAGGTGGGACACTGAAGCTTTCTTT. Encoded protein: CASSPRSRWDTEAFF. J is TRBJ1-1 and V is TRBV7-2; unclear D gene. Trimming took 5 bases from V and 3 from J, leaving 16 bases between them. Germline V gene lookup returns CDR1 SGHTA and CDR2 FQGNSA. The CDR3 covers 15 residues.

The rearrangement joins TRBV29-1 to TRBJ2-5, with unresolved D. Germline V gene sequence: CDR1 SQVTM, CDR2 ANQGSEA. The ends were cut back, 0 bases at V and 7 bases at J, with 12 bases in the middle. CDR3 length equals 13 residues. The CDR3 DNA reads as TGCAGCGTTGAAGAAGGTATAGAGGCGACCCAGTACTTC. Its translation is CSVEEGIEATQYF.

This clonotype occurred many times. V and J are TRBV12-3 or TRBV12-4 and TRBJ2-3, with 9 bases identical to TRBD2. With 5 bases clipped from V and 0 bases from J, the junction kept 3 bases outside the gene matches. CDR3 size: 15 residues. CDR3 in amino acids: CASSPSGTSTDTQYF. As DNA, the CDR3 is TGTGCCAGCAGTCCTAGCGGGACTAGCACAGATACGCAGTATTTT.

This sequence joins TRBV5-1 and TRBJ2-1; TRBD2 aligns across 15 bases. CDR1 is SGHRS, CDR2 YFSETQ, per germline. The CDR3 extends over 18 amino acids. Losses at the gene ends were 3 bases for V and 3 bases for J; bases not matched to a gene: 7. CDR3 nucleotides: TGCGCCAGCAGCTCCGGGACTAGCGGGAGGCCAAACTACAATGAGCAGTTCTTC. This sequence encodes CASSSGTSGRPNYNEQFF.

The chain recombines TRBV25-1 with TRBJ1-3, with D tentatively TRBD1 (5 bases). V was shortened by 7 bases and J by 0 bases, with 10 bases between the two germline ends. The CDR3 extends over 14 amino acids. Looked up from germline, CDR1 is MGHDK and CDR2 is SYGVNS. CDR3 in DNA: TGTGCCAGCAACTCAGGGTCCTCTGGAAACACCATATATTTT. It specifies CASNSGSSGNTIYF. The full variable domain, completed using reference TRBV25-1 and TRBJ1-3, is EADIYQTPRYLVIGTGKKITLECSQTMGHDKMYWYQQDPGMELHLIHYSYGVNSTEKGDLSSESTVSRIRTEHFPLTLESARPSHTSQYLCASNSGSSGNTIYFGEGSWLTVV.

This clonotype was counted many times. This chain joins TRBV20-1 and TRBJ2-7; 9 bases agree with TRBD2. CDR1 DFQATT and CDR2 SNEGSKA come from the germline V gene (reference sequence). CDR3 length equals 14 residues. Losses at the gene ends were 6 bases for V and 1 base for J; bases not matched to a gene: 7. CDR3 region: CSAILAGRSYEQYF. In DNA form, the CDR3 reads TGCAGTGCCATCCTAGCGGGACGGTCCTACGAGCAGTACTTC.

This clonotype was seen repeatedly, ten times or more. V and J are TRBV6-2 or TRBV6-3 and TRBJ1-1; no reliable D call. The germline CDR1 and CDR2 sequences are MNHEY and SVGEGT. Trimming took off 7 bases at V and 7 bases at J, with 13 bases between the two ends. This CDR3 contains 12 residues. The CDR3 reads CASTDGTNEAFF. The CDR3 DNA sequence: TGTGCCAGCACCGACGGAACAAATGAAGCTTTCTTT.

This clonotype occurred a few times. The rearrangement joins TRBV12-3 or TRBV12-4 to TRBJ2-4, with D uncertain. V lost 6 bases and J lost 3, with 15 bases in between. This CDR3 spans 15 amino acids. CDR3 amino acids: CASSYQTPGKNIQYF. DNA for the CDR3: TGTGCCAGCAGCTACCAGACCCCCGGCAAAAACATTCAGTACTTC.

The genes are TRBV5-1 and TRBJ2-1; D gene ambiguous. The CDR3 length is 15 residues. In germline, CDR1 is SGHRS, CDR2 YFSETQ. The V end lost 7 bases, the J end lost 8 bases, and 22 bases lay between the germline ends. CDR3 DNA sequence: TGCGCCAGCCACACCTCCCAGTTCGGTCTCGATGAGCAGTTCTTC. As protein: CASHTSQFGLDEQFF.

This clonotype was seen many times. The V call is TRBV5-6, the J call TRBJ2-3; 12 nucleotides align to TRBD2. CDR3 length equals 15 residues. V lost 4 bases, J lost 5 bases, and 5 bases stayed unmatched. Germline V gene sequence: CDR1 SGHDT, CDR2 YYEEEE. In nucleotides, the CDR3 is TGTGCCAGCAGCCAGACGACTAGCGGGAGAGATACGCAGTATTTT. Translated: CASSQTTSGRDTQYF. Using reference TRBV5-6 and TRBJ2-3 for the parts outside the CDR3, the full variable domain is DAGVTQSPTHLIKTRGQQVTLRCSPKSGHDTVSWYQQALGQGPQFIFQYYEEEERQRGNFPDRFSGHQFPNYSSELNVNALLLGDSALYLCASSQTTSGRDTQYFGPGTRLTVL.

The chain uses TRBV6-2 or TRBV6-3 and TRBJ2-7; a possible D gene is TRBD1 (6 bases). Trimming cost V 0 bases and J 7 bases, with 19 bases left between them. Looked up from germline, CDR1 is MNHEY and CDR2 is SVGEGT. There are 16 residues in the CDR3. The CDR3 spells CASSYSIRDTFGEQYV. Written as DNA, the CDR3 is TGTGCCAGCAGTTACTCGATCCGGGACACCTTTGGGGAGCAGTACGTC.

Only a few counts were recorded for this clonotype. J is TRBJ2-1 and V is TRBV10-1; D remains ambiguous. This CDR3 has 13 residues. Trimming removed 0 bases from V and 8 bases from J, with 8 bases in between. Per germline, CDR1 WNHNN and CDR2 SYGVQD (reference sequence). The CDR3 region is CASSESGEDEQFF. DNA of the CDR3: TGCGCCAGCAGTGAGTCAGGAGAAGATGAGCAGTTCTTC.

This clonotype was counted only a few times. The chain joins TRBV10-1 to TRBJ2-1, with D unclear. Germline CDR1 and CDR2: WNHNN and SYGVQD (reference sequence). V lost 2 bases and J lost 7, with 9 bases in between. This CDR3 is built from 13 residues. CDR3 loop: CASSEQAWNEQFF. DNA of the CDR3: TGCGCCAGCAGTGAGCAGGCTTGGAATGAGCAGTTCTTC.

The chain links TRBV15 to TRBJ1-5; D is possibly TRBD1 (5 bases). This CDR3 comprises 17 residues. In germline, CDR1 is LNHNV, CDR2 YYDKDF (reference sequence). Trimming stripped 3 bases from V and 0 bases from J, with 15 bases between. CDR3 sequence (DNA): TGTGCCACCAGCAGGACAGTGGGACCTTATAGCAATCAGCCCCAGCATTTT. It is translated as CATSRTVGPYSNQPQHF.

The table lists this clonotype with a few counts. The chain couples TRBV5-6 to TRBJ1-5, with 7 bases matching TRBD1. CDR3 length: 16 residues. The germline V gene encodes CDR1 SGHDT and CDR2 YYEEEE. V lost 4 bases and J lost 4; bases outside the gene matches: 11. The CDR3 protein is CASSGRDRRQNQPQHF. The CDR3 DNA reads TGTGCCAGCAGCGGCCGGGACAGAAGACAGAATCAGCCCCAGCATTTT. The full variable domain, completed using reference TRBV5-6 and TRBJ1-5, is DAGVTQSPTHLIKTRGQQVTLRCSPKSGHDTVSWYQQALGQGPQFIFQYYEEEERQRGNFPDRFSGHQFPNYSSELNVNALLLGDSALYLCASSGRDRRQNQPQHFGDGTRLSIL.

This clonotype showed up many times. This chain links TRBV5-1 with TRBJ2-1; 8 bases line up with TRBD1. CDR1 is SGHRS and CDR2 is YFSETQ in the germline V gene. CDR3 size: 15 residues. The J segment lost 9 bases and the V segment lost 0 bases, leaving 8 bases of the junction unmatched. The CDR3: CASSLVQGAFGEQFF. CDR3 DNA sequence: TGCGCCAGCAGCTTGGTCCAGGGGGCGTTCGGTGAGCAGTTCTTC.

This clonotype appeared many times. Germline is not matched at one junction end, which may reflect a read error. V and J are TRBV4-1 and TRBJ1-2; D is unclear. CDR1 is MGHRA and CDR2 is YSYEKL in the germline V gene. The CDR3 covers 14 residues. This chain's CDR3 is CASSHQRGSPAHHF. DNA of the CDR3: TGCGCCAGCAGCCACCAAAGAGGATCCCCGGCCCACCACTTC.

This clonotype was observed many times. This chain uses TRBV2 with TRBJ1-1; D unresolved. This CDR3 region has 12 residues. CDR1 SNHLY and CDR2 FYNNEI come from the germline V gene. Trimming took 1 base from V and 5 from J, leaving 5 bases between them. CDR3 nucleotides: TGTGCCAGCAGTGAAGAACGAACTGAAGCTTTCTTT. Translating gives CASSEERTEAFF.

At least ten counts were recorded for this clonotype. CDR3 DNA: TGCGCCAGCAGCTTGGCTCCGACGGCCTACAATGAGCAGTTCTTC. This translates into CASSLAPTAYNEQFF. The V gene is TRBV5-1, the J gene TRBJ2-1; D remains unclear. CDR3 length: 15 amino acids. CDR1 is SGHRS and CDR2 is YFSETQ in the germline V gene. The germline V and J ends were trimmed by 0 bases and 2 bases, with 9 bases remaining between them.

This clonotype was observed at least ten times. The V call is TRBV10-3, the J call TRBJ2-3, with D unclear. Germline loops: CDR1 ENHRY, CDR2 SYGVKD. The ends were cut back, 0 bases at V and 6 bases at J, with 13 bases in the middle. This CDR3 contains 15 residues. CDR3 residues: CAISESKLARDTQYF. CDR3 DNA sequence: TGTGCCATCAGTGAGTCGAAGTTAGCAAGGGATACGCAGTATTTT.